Following are 18 T cell receptor beta chains from one sample sequenced in a study of blood T cell repertoires in COVID-19. Method: immunoSEQ multiplex PCR; TCRdb's copy keeps in-frame clones and lacks some. Here the sample spans a few hundred thousand clones, over 75% being singletons. Sequenced sample: PBMCs or T cells enriched from blood (not recorded which). These receptors were collected from a young man who had recovered from COVID-19.

CDR3 protein: CSARGRGRLTF. The CDR3 region has the DNA TGCAGTGCTAGAGGGCGAGGGCGGCTCACCTTC. J is TRBJ1-2 and V is TRBV20-1; no definite D call. CDR3 length: 11 amino acids. The germline V and J ends were trimmed by 1 base and 13 bases, with 13 bases remaining between them. Germline loops: CDR1 DFQATT, CDR2 SNEGSKA (reference sequence).

This sequence joins TRBV2 and TRBJ1-2, with 7 bases matching TRBD1. V lost 4 bases and J lost 0; bases outside the gene matches: 2. The germline gives CDR1 SNHLY, CDR2 FYNNEI. This CDR3 is built from 14 residues. The CDR3 loop reads CASSGGQPNYGYTF. The CDR3 bases are TGTGCCAGCAGTGGGGGACAGCCTAACTATGGCTACACCTTC.

This clone appeared a few times. The chain joins TRBV28 to TRBJ2-1; 7 bases map to TRBD2. Unmatched junction bases numbered 8, after V lost 7 bases and J lost 5 bases. The CDR3 runs to 14 residues. CDR1 is MDHEN and CDR2 is SYDVKM in the germline V gene. This CDR3 reads CASTKWGGNNEQFF. The CDR3, as DNA: TGTGCCAGCACCAAGTGGGGGGGTAACAATGAGCAGTTCTTC. Looking up the rest from reference TRBV28 and TRBJ2-1 gives the full variable domain: DVKVTQSSRYLVKRTGEKVFLECVQDMDHENMFWYRQDPGLGLRLIYFSYDVKMKEKGDIPEGYSVSREKKERFSLILESASTNQTSMYLCASTKWGGNNEQFFGPGTRLTVL.

The chain employs TRBV9 and TRBJ1-1, with 7 bases aligning to TRBD1. The CDR3 has 13 amino acids. In germline, CDR1 is SGDLS, CDR2 YYNGEE. V lost 3 bases to trimming and J lost 3 bases; unmatched junction nucleotides: 2. DNA of the CDR3: TGTGCCAGCAGCGCCAGGGGGTACACTGAAGCTTTCTTT. Amino acids: CASSARGYTEAFF.

The genes are TRBV7-9 and TRBJ2-2; a possible D gene is TRBD1 (5 bases). The CDR3 spans 14 residues. Germline V lookup: CDR1 SEHNR, CDR2 FQNEAQ (reference sequence). Trimming took 10 bases from V and 9 from J, leaving 21 bases between them. The CDR3 spells CATPLVTAGRELFF. The CDR3 DNA is TGTGCCACCCCGTTAGTGACAGCCGGCAGGGAGCTGTTTTTT.

This chain joins TRBV3-1 (or the pseudogene TRBV3-2) and TRBJ1-1; a possible D gene is TRBD1 (5 bases). The CDR3 is 12 residues long. Germline CDR1 LGHDT, CDR2 YNNKEL (reference sequence). V lost 7 bases and J lost 6, with 12 bases in between. The CDR3 sequence: CASTGDNPEAFF. The CDR3 nucleotides read TGTGCCAGCACGGGGGATAATCCTGAAGCTTTCTTT.

The chain couples TRBV11-2 to TRBJ2-3, with 11 bases lining up with TRBD2. V dropped 4 bases and J dropped 8; count of bases not matched to a gene: 14. The CDR3 contains 17 residues. Germline CDR1 and CDR2: SGHAT and FQNNGV. This CDR3 is CASSSSGLAVIWGTQYF. CDR3 nucleotide sequence: TGTGCCAGCAGCTCCTCGGGACTAGCGGTAATCTGGGGTACGCAGTATTTT.

V usage is TRBV5-1 and J usage is TRBJ2-3, with D maybe TRBD2 (6 bases). Deletions cut 4 bases from V and 2 bases from J, with 14 bases between. Germline CDR1 is SGHRS and CDR2 is YFSETQ. This CDR3 has 15 residues. The CDR3 DNA sequence: TGCGCCAGCAGCCCCGGGGGAGCCTACACAGATACGCAGTATTTT. It yields the protein CASSPGGAYTDTQYF.

The rearrangement links TRBV5-4 to TRBJ2-5, with 8 bases fitting TRBD1. This CDR3 has 16 residues. Germline assignment: CDR1 SGHNT and CDR2 YYREEE (reference sequence). Trimming at V came to 1 base and at J to 5 bases, leaving 10 bases not matched to a gene. This chain's CDR3 is CASSLSGRGRGETQYF. CDR3 in DNA: TGTGCCAGCAGCTTGTCCGGCAGGGGGCGCGGGGAGACCCAGTACTTC.

As concerns this clone: The same CDR3 can be traced to other DNA sequences in this sample. V and J are TRBV7-3 and TRBJ2-1; TRBD1 matches 11 bases. V lost 8 bases to trimming and J lost 6 bases; unmatched junction nucleotides: 6. Germline CDR1 is SGHTA and CDR2 is FQGTGA. The CDR3 has 14 amino acids. The CDR3 nucleotides read TGTGCCAGCGGCTCCGGGACAGGGGGCAATGAGCAGTTCTTC. Translated: CASGSGTGGNEQFF.

This rearrangement joins TRBV6-5 to TRBJ2-7, with 13 bases lining up with TRBD2. The CDR3 is made up of 15 amino acids. With 4 bases clipped from V and 5 bases from J, the junction kept 5 bases outside the gene matches. CDR1 is MNHEY and CDR2 is SVGAGI in the germline V gene. CDR3: CASSLTSGGSDEQYF. The CDR3 DNA is TGTGCCAGCAGTTTGACTAGCGGGGGGTCCGACGAGCAGTACTTC.

CDR3 sequence (DNA): TGTGCCAGCACCCTCCGGACAGGGCAAAATGAGCAGTTCTTC. Translated: CASTLRTGQNEQFF. This chain connects TRBV2 to TRBJ2-1; 8 bases agree with TRBD1. This CDR3 is 14 amino acids long. The germline V gene encodes CDR1 SNHLY and CDR2 FYNNEI. Germline trimming cut 7 bases from V and 7 bases from J; bases unmatched to any gene: 9.

This chain uses TRBV4-3 with TRBJ2-5, with 9 nucleotides matching TRBD2. Germline V lookup: CDR1 LGHNA, CDR2 YSLEER. The CDR3 length is 14 residues. V lost 1 base to trimming and J lost 3 bases; unmatched junction nucleotides: 0. As DNA, the CDR3 is TGCGCCAGCAGCCAAGGACTAGCGGAAGAGACCCAGTACTTC. This gives the protein CASSQGLAEETQYF.

The rearrangement links TRBV5-1 to TRBJ2-1; 8 nucleotides line up with TRBD2. The CDR3 totals 15 residues. Germline lookup yields CDR1 SGHRS and CDR2 YFSETQ. V lost 6 bases to trimming and J lost 2 bases; unmatched junction nucleotides: 7. As DNA, the CDR3 is TGCGCCAGCACCATGAAGCGGGGGACCTACAATGAGCAGTTCTTC. This encodes CASTMKRGTYNEQFF.

The chain carries TRBV4-2 and TRBJ2-3, with D perhaps matching TRBD2 (5 bases). The CDR3 is 14 residues long. The V gene's germline CDR1 is LGHNA and CDR2 YNFKEQ. V was shortened by 1 base and J by 6 bases, with 11 bases between the two germline ends. CDR3 loop: CASSQVNERDTQYF. The CDR3 nucleotides are TGTGCCAGCAGCCAAGTCAATGAGCGGGATACGCAGTATTTT.

This clone has a handful of counts. The chain links TRBV11-2 to TRBJ2-3; 10 nucleotides line up with TRBD2. The V and J ends lost 5 bases and 4 bases, in that order; junction bases with no gene match: 9. The V gene's germline CDR1 is SGHAT and CDR2 FQNNGV. There are 16 residues in the CDR3. The CDR3 loop reads CASSPRTSGQPDTQYF. As DNA, the CDR3 is TGTGCCAGCAGCCCCCGGACTAGCGGCCAACCAGATACGCAGTATTTT.

The V gene is TRBV7-3, the J gene TRBJ2-5; D is ambiguous. The CDR3 is made up of 13 amino acids. Per the germline V gene, CDR1 is SGHTA and CDR2 is FQGTGA. Trimming cost V 5 bases and J 1 base, with 8 bases left between them. The CDR3 here is CASSRDFQETQYF. The CDR3 region has the DNA TGTGCCAGCAGCCGAGACTTCCAAGAGACCCAGTACTTC.

The chain couples TRBV27 to TRBJ2-2; the D gene is possibly TRBD1 (5 bases). The germline V gene has CDR1 MNHEY and CDR2 SMNVEV (reference sequence). The CDR3 extends over 15 amino acids. V lost 2 bases to trimming and J lost 6 bases, with 13 bases between them. CDR3 loop: CASSLTLQGAGELFF. The CDR3 region has the DNA TGTGCCAGCAGTTTAACCCTTCAGGGTGCCGGGGAGCTGTTTTTT.